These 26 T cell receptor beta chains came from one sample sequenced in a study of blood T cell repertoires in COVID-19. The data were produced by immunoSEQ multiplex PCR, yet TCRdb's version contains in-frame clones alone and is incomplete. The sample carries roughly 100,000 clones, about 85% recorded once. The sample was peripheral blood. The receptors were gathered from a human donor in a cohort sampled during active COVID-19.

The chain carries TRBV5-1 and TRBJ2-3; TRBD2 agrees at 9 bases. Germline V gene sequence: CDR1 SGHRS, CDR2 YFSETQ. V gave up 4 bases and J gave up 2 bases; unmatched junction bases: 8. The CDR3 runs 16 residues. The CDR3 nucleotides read TGCGCCAGCAGCCGCTGGGGCGGGGGGGACACAGATACGCAGTATTTT. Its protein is CASSRWGGGDTDTQYF.

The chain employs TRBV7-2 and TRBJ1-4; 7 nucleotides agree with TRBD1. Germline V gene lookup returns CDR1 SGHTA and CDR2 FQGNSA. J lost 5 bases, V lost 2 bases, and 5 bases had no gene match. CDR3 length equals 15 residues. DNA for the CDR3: TGTGCCAGCAGCTTATTGACAGGGTCAAATGAAAAACTGTTTTTT. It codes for CASSLLTGSNEKLFF.

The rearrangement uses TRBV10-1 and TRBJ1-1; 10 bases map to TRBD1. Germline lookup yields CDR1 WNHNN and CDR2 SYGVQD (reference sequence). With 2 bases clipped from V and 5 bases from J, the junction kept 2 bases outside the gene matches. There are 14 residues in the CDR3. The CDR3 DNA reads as TGCGCCAGCAGTGAGAGGACAGGGGGAACTGAAGCTTTCTTT. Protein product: CASSERTGGTEAFF.

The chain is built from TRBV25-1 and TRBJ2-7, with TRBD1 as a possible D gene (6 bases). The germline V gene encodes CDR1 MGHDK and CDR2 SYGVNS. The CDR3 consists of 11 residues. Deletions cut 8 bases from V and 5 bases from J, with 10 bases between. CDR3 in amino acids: CASGQGHEQYF. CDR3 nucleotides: TGTGCCAGCGGGCAGGGGCACGAGCAGTACTTC.

CDR3 in DNA: TGTGCCAGCAGCTTTAAGTTTGGCGGTACAGATACGCAGTATTTT. Protein: CASSFKFGGTDTQYF. V is TRBV7-2 and J is TRBJ2-3; D unresolved. Between the trimmed V and J ends, which lost 3 bases and 3 bases, there was a span of 13 bases. CDR1 and CDR2 from the germline V gene are SGHTA and FQGNSA. CDR3 length: 15 residues.

The CDR3 DNA reads TGCGCCAGCAGCGACGGACTTGGGCCCGGGGAGCTGTTTTTT. Amino acid sequence: CASSDGLGPGELFF. This sequence joins TRBV4-3 and TRBJ2-2, with a possible D match to TRBD2 (5 bases). Looked up from germline, CDR1 is LGHNA and CDR2 is YSLEER. This CDR3 region has 14 residues. Trimming removed 5 bases from V and 6 bases from J, with 13 bases in between.

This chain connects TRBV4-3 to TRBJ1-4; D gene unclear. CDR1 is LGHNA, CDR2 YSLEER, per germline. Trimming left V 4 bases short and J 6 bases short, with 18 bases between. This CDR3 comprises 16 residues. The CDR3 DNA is TGCGCCAGCAGCCGCGGGAAAGGGCCGCGGGATGAAAAACTGTTTTTT. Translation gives CASSRGKGPRDEKLFF.

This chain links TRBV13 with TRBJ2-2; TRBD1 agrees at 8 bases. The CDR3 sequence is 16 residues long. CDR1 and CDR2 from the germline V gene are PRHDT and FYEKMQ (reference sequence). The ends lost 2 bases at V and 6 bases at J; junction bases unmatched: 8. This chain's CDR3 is CASSLKGQVTPGELFF. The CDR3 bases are TGTGCCAGCAGCTTAAAGGGACAGGTTACCCCCGGGGAGCTGTTTTTT.

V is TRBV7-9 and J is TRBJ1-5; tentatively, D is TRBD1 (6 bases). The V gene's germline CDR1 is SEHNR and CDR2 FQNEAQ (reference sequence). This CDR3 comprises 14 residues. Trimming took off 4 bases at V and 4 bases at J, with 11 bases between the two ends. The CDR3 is CASSSTGSNQPQHF. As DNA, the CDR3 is TGTGCCAGCAGCTCTACAGGGTCGAATCAGCCCCAGCATTTT.

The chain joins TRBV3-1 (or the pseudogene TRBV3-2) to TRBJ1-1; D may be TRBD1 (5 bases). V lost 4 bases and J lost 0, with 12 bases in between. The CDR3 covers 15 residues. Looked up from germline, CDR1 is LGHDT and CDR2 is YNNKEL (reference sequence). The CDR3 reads CASSRGTQLNTEAFF. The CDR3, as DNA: TGTGCCAGCAGCCGTGGGACTCAGTTGAACACTGAAGCTTTCTTT.

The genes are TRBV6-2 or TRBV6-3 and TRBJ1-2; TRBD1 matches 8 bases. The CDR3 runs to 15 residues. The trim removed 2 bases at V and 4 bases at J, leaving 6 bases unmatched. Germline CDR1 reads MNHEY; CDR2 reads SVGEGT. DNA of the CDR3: TGTGCCAGCAGTTACCCGACAGGGGCCGTCTATGGCTACACCTTC. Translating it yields CASSYPTGAVYGYTF.

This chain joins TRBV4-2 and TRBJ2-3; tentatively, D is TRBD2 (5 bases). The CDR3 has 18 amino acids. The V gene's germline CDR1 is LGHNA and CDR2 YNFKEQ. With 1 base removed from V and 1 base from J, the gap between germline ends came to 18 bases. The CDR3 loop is CASSQGVMVVGGTDTQYF. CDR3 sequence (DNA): TGTGCCAGCAGCCAAGGGGTTATGGTAGTCGGGGGCACAGATACGCAGTATTTT.

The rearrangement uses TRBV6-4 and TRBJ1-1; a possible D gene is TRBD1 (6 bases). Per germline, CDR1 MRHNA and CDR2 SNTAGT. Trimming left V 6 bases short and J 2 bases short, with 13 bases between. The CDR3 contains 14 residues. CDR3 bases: TGTGCCAGCAGGACAGGTGGGGAAAACACTGAAGCTTTCTTT. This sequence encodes CASRTGGENTEAFF.

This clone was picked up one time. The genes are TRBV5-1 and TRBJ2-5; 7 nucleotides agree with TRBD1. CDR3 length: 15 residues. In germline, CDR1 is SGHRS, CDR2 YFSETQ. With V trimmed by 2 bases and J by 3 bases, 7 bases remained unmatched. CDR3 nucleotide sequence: TGCGCCAGCAGCTTAGGTACAGGGGCGAAAGAGACCCAGTACTTC. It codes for CASSLGTGAKETQYF.

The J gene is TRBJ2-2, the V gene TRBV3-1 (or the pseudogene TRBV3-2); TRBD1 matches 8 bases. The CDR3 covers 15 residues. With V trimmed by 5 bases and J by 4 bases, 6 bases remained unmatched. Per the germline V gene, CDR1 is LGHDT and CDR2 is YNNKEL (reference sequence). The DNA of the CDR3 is TGTGCCAGCAGCTGGACAGGGCTTGGCACCGGGGAGCTGTTTTTT. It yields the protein CASSWTGLGTGELFF.

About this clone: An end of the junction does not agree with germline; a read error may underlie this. The CDR3 loop reads CASCFRGNTGELFF. The CDR3 region has the DNA TGTGCCAGCTGCTTTAGGGGTAACACCGGGGAGCTGTTTTTT. The V gene is TRBV7-2, the J gene TRBJ2-2; D possibly corresponds to TRBD1 (5 bases). CDR1 SGHTA and CDR2 FQGNSA come from the germline V gene. The CDR3 is 14 residues long.

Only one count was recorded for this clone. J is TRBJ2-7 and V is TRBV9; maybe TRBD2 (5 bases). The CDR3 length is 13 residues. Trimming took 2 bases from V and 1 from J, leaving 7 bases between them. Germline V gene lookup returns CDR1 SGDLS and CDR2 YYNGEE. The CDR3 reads CASSVDLSYEQYF. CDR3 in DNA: TGTGCCAGCAGCGTGGACTTATCCTACGAGCAGTACTTC.

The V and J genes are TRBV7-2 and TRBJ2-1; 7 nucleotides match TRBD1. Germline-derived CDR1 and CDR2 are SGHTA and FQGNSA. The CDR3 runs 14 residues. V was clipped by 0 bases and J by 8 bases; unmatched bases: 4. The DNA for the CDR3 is TGTGCCAGCAGCTTAGCACAGGGGATGGATGAGCAGTTCTTC. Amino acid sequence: CASSLAQGMDEQFF.

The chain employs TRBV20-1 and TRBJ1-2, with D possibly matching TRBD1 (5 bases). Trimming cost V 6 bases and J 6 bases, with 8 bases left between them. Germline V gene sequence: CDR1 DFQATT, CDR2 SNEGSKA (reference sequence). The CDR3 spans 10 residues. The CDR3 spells CSAGPDGYTF. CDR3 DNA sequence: TGCAGTGCGGGGCCCGATGGCTACACCTTC.

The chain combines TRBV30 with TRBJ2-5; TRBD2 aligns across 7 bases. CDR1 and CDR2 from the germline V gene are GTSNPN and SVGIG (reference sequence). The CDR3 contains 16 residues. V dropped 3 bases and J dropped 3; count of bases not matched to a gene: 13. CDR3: CAWRDYGGVRKETQYF. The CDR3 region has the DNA TGTGCCTGGAGAGATTATGGGGGGGTCCGGAAAGAGACCCAGTACTTC.

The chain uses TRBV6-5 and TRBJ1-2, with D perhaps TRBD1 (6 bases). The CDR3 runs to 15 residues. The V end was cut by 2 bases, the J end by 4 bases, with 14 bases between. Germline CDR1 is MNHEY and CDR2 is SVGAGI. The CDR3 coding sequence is TGTGCCAGCAGTTACCGCCGGGGAGGGGGCTATGGCTACACCTTC. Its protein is CASSYRRGGGYGYTF.

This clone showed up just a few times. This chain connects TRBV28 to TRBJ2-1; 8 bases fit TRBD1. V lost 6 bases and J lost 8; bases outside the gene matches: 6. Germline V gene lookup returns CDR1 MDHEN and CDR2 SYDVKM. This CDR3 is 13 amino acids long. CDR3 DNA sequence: TGTGCCAGCAGGGGACAGGTGAAGGATGAGCAGTTCTTC. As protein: CASRGQVKDEQFF.

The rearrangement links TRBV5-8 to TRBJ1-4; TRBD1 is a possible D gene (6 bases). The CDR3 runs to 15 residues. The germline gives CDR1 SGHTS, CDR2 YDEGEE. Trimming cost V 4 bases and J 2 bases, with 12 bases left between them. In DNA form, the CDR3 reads TGTGCCAGCAGCGCACTCAGGGGTACTAATGAAAAACTGTTTTTT. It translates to CASSALRGTNEKLFF.

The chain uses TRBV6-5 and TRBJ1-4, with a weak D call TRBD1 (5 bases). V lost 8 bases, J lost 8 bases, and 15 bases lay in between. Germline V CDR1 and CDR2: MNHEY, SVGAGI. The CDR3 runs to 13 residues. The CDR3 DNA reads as TGTGCCAGCGATCAGGGTTATGGAGAAAAACTGTTTTTT. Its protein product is CASDQGYGEKLFF.

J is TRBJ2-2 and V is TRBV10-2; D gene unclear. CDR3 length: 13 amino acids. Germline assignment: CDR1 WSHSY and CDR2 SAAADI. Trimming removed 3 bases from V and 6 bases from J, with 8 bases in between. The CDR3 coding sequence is TGCGCCAGCAGTGAACCCTACCCCGGGGAGCTGTTTTTT. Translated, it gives CASSEPYPGELFF.

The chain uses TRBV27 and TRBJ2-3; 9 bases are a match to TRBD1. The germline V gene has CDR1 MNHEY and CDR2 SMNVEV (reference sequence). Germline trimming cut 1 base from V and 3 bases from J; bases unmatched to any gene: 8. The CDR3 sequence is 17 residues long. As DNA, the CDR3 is TGTGCCAGCAGTTTATGGGCCGGGACAGGGTGGACAGATACGCAGTATTTT. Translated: CASSLWAGTGWTDTQYF.